Detailed here is one TCR beta chain. These data are taken from a study of blood T cell repertoires in COVID-19. Study-wide background: Some COVID-19 samples were acute and others convalescent; all came from the United States, Italy and Spain. PBMCs, B-cell-depleted T cells, or T cells provided the cDNA or gDNA that made up the material.

Per the original data handling: Estimates of nucleated cell counts were drawn from the amplification of reference gene primers. Produced via immunoSEQ multiplex PCR; TCRdb's table is partial and in-frame only. The V and J calls and the clone size are those of that table, but D and trimming were determined from the DNA. The sample lists 200,000 or so clones; around nine tenths were seen once. Germline CDR1 reads GTSNPN; CDR2 reads SVGIG (reference sequence). There are 14 residues in the CDR3. With 3 bases clipped from V and 2 bases from J, the junction kept 2 bases outside the gene matches. The sequenced sample was peripheral blood. The receptor's source is a man in his 60s with acute or convalescent COVID-19. The gene calls are TRBV30 and TRBJ2-3; 10 nucleotides line up with TRBD1. CDR3 sequence (DNA): TGTGCCTGGAGGGACAGGGGGTACACAGATACGCAGTATTTT. Protein: CAWRDRGYTDTQYF. Complete variable domain (other parts from reference TRBV30 and TRBJ2-3): SQTIHQWPATLVQPVGSPLSLECTVEGTSNPNLYWYRQAAGRGLQLLFYSVGIGQISSEVPQNLSASRPQDRQFILSSKKLLLSDSGFYLCAWRDRGYTDTQYFGPGTRLTVL.